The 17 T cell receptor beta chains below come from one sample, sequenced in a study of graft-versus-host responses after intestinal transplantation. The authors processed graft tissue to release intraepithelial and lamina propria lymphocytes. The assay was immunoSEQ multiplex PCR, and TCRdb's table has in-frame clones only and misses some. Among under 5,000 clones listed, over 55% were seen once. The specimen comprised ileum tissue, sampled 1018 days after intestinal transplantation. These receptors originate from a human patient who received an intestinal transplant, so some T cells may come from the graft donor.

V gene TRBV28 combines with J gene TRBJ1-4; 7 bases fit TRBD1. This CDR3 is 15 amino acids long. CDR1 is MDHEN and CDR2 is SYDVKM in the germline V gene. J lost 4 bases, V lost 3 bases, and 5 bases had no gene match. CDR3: CASSFSTGLNEKLFF. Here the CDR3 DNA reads TGTGCCAGCAGTTTTTCGACAGGGCTTAATGAAAAACTGTTTTTT.

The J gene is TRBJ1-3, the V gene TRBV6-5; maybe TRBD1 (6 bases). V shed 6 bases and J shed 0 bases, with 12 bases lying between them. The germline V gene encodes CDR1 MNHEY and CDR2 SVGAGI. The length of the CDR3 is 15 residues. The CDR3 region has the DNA TGTGCCAGCAGAAGACAGGTGGACTCTGGAAACACCATATATTTT. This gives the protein CASRRQVDSGNTIYF.

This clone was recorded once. The CDR3 region is CASGFLGTTNEKLFF. In DNA form, the CDR3 reads TGCGCCAGCGGTTTTCTAGGTACAACTAATGAAAAACTGTTTTTT. The genes are TRBV5-1 and TRBJ1-4; D remains unclear. Trimming shortened V by 7 bases and J by 0 bases, and 13 bases separated the two germline ends. Germline CDR1 is SGHRS and CDR2 is YFSETQ. The CDR3 is made up of 15 amino acids.

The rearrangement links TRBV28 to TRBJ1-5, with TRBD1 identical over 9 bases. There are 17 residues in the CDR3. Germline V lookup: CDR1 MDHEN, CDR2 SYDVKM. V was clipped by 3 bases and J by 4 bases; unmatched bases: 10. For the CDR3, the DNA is TGTGCCAGCAGTTTCGAAAACAGGGGGCGTGTGAATCAGCCCCAGCATTTT. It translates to CASSFENRGRVNQPQHF.

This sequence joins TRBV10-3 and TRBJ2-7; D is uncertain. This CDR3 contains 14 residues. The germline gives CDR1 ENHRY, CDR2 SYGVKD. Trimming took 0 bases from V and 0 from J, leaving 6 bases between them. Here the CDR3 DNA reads TGTGCCATCAGTGAGTCGACTGGCTCCTACGAGCAGTACTTC. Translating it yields CAISESTGSYEQYF.

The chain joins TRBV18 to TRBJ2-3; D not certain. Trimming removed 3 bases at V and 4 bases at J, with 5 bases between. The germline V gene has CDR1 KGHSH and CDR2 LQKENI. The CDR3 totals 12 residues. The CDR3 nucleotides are TGTGCCAGCTCACCCCTCCCAGATACGCAGTATTTT. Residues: CASSPLPDTQYF.

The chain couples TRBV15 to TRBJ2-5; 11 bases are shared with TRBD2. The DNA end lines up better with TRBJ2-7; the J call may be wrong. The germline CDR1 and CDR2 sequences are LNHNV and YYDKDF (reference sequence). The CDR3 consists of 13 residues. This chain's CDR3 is CATSPTSGSEQYF. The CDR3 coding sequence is TGTGCCACCAGCCCAACTAGCGGGAGCGAGCAGTACTTC.

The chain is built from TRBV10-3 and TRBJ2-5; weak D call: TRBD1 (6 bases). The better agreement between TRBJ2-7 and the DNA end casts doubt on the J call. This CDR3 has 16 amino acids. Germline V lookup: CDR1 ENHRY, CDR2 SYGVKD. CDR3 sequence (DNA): TGTGCCATCAGTGAGTCTGGACAGAAAAAGCCCTACGAGCAGTACTTC. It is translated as CAISESGQKKPYEQYF.

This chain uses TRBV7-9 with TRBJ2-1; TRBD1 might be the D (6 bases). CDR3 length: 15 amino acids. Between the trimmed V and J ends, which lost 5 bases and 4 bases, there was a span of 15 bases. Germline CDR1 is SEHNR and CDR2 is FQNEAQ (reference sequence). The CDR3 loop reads CASSLNIGGYNEQFF. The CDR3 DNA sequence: TGTGCCAGCAGCCTGAATATAGGGGGTTACAATGAGCAGTTCTTC.

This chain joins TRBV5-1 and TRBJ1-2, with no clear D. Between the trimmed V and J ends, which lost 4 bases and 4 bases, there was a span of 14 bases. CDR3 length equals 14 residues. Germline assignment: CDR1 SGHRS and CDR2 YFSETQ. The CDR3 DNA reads TGCGCCAGCAGCCCGGACGGTTCGGGCTATGGCTACACCTTC. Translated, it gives CASSPDGSGYGYTF.

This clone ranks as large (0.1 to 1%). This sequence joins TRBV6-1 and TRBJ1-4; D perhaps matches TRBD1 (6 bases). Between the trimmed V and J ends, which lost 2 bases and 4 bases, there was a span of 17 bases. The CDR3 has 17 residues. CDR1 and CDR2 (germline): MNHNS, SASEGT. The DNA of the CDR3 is TGTGCCAGCAGTGAATCTCCCCGACAGGTTGATAATGAAAAACTGTTTTTT. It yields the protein CASSESPRQVDNEKLFF.

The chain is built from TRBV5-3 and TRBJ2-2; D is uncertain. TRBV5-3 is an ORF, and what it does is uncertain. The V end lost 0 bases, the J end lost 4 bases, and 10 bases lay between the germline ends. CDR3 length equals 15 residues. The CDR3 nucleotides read TGTGCCAGAAGCTTGGAGGGCAGGACCACCGGGGAGCTGTTTTTT. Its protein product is CARSLEGRTTGELFF.

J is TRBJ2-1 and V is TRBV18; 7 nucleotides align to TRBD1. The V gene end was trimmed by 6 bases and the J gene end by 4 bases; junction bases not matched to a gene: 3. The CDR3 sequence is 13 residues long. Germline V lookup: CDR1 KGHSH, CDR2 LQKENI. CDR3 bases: TGTGCCAGCTCTATGACAGGGTACAATGAGCAGTTCTTC. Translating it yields CASSMTGYNEQFF.

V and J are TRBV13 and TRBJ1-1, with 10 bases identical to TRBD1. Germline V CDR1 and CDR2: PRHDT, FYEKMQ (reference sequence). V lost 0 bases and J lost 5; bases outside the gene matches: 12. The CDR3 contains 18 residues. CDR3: CASSLGVRTGGRRTEAFF. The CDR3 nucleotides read TGTGCCAGCAGCTTAGGCGTAAGGACAGGGGGTAGGAGGACTGAAGCTTTCTTT.

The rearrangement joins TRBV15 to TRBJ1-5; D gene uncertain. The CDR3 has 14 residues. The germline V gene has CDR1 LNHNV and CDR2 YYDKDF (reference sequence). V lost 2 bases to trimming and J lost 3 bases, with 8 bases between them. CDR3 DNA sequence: TGTGCCACCAGCAGAAGGACCCTCAATCAGCCCCAGCATTTT. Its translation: CATSRRTLNQPQHF.

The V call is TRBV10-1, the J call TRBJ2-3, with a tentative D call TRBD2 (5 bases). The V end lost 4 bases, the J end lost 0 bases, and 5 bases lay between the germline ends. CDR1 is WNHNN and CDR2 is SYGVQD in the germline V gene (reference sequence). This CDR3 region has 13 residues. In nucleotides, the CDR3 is TGCGCCAGCAGTGCGGGGAGCACAGATACGCAGTATTTT. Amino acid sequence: CASSAGSTDTQYF.

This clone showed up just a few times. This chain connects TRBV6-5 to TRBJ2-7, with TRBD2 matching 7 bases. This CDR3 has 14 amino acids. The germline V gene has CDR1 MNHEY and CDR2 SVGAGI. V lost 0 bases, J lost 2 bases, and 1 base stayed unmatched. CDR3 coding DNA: TGTGCCAGCAGTTACTCGGGGGGGACCTACGAGCAGTACTTC. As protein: CASSYSGGTYEQYF.